This note documents a single T cell receptor (beta chain) sequence. The data belong to a study of blood T cell repertoires in COVID-19. Overall study context: COVID-19 samples, acute and convalescent, were from the United States, Italy and Spain. Sample material is recorded as cDNA or gDNA derived from T cells, B-cell-depleted T cells, or PBMCs.

Per the original methods: For nucleated cells, counts were estimated from reference gene primer amplification. The data were produced by immunoSEQ multiplex PCR, yet TCRdb's version contains in-frame clones alone and is incomplete. That table furnishes V, J and clone size, whereas the DNA furnished D and trimming. Here the sample spans more than 130,000 clones, roughly 80% being singletons. The sample was peripheral blood. The sequence came from a woman of 80 years or more in a cohort sampled during active or convalescent COVID-19.

The CDR3 bases are TGCGCCAGCAGCTTGGATGGGGGCTTGAAGACCCAGTACTTC. This encodes CASSLDGGLKTQYF. This chain uses TRBV5-1 with TRBJ2-5; D possibly corresponds to TRBD1 (6 bases). CDR3 length: 14 amino acids. Deletions cut 0 bases from V and 6 bases from J, with 12 bases between. Germline V gene data show CDR1 as SGHRS and CDR2 as YFSETQ.